This T cell receptor (beta chain) appears in the sequencing data of a study of OX40 agonist ivuxolimab in advanced cancers. Study at large: Dose-escalation patients' cancers were hepatocellular carcinoma, melanoma, renal cell or head and neck cancer.

Autoimmune disease history or systemic immunosuppression disqualified patients. Samples were taken at baseline and on day 1 of cycles 4 and 7. Details on this clone: Its antigen remains unidentified.

CDR3 length: 15 residues. V lost 5 bases and J 2 bases, leaving 13 bases between the germline ends. CDR1 and CDR2 (germline): MGHDK, SYGVNS. Study findings and constraints: Several nonresponders also turned out to have low normalized T-cell clonal expansion.

Sequencing was performed with immunoSEQ multiplex PCR; in TCRdb, only in-frame clones are kept and a portion is missing. The repertoire holds fewer than 200,000 clones, with 85% to 95% as singletons. The input for sequencing was CD4+ or CD8+ T cells sorted from blood, taken in a trial of the OX40 agonist ivuxolimab. The sequence was collected from an adult with an advanced solid tumor such as melanoma, head and neck, liver or kidney cancer. The chain combines TRBV25-1 with TRBJ2-1; either TRBD1 or TRBD2 may supply D (5 bases each). CDR3 in DNA: TGTGCCAGCAGTTTGAGTGGGACCCCCTACAATGAGCAGTTCTTC. Its translation: CASSLSGTPYNEQFF.